This T cell receptor (beta chain) was captured in a study of response to subunit inactivated influenza vaccine. General study results and limits: It was suggested by the authors that few new T cells are recruited by each seasonal influenza vaccination.

Germline V gene data show CDR1 as SEHNR and CDR2 as FQNEAQ (reference sequence). The V gene lost 3 bases and the J gene lost 8 bases, with 8 bases spanning the gap. CDR3 length: 12 residues. Via MiXCR, TCRdb re-called the RT-PCR reads, giving one row per CDR3 protein. The table records 650,000 to 800,000 distinct CDR3 sequences, 14% of them present only once. This clonotype was seen a handful of times. Its antigen is unknown. The rearrangement links TRBV7-9 to TRBJ2-1, with D perhaps TRBD2 (6 bases). The origin of this receptor is a man aged 50-60 years who received an inactivated influenza vaccine. The sample in question was PBMCs from blood, obtained 14 to 15 days before vaccination. The CDR3 loop is CASSFRDYEQFF. CDR3 nucleotides: TGTGCCAGCAGCTTCCGGGACTATGAGCAGTTCTTC.